The 25 T cell receptor beta chains given below trace back to one sample, sequenced in a study of cytomegalovirus exposure and HLA in healthy donors. Use of 60 Vbeta and 13 Jbeta primers characterized the PCR. Profiling relied on immunoSEQ multiplex PCR, and the TCRdb table lists in-frame clones only, not all of them. The sample comprises more than 95,000 clones, roughly 15% of which are singletons, and 2.5% to 3% rests with the top ten. Material: PBMCs. The receptors stem from a female donor in good health and CMV-seropositive.

This clone showed up just a few times. The rearrangement joins TRBV4-3 to TRBJ1-2, with D unresolved. The germline V and J ends were trimmed by 1 base and 7 bases, with 16 bases remaining between them. The V gene's germline CDR1 is LGHNA and CDR2 YSLEER. The CDR3 is made up of 15 amino acids. This CDR3 is CASSQGTGLKSGYTF. The CDR3 coding sequence is TGCGCCAGCAGCCAAGGCACGGGATTAAAGTCTGGCTACACCTTC.

The V call is TRBV5-1, the J call TRBJ2-5; D gene uncertain. Germline V lookup: CDR1 SGHRS, CDR2 YFSETQ. Trimming left V 0 bases short and J 11 bases short, with 20 bases between. The CDR3 loop spans 15 amino acids. The CDR3 reads CASSLGDIGFNWQYF. In DNA form, the CDR3 reads TGCGCCAGCAGCTTGGGAGACATTGGCTTCAACTGGCAGTACTTC.

The chain couples TRBV5-4 to TRBJ2-5, with 10 bases aligning to TRBD2. The length of the CDR3 is 18 residues. Germline CDR1 SGHNT, CDR2 YYREEE (reference sequence). V was clipped by 1 base and J by 3 bases; unmatched bases: 12. CDR3 nucleotides: TGTGCCAGCAGCTTGTTGGGTTCGAGCGGGGGGGCCGAAGAGACCCAGTACTTC. This sequence encodes CASSLLGSSGGAEETQYF.

This chain joins TRBV19 and TRBJ2-3; the match to TRBD1 covers 8 bases. With V trimmed by 3 bases and J by 4 bases, 6 bases remained unmatched. The CDR3 covers 15 residues. From germline, CDR1 is LNHDA and CDR2 SQIVND (reference sequence). The CDR3 region is CASSILPGGADTQYF. DNA of the CDR3: TGTGCCAGTAGTATTCTCCCAGGGGGCGCAGATACGCAGTATTTT.

This clone has just a few counts. The rearrangement joins TRBV4-1 to TRBJ2-7, with 11 nucleotides matching TRBD2. Trimming at V came to 1 base and at J to 3 bases, leaving 2 bases not matched to a gene. The CDR3 runs to 15 residues. CDR1 and CDR2 (germline): MGHRA, YSYEKL. The CDR3 region is CASSQVLAGGYEQYF. As DNA, the CDR3 is TGCGCCAGCAGCCAAGTTCTAGCGGGGGGCTACGAGCAGTACTTC.

In its sample, this clone was seen a few times. V and J are TRBV4-3 and TRBJ2-5; TRBD1 matches at 7 bases. The V and J ends lost 1 base and 0 bases, in that order; junction bases with no gene match: 2. CDR1 LGHNA and CDR2 YSLEER come from the germline V gene. CDR3 size: 15 residues. Here the CDR3 reads CASSQGDSDQETQYF. CDR3 coding DNA: TGCGCCAGCAGCCAAGGGGACAGCGACCAAGAGACCCAGTACTTC.

This clone was counted only a few times. This chain uses TRBV4-3 with TRBJ2-3; 10 bases are a match to TRBD1. The V and J ends lost 1 base and 4 bases, in that order; junction bases with no gene match: 2. Germline-derived CDR1 and CDR2 are LGHNA and YSLEER. There are 15 residues in the CDR3. CDR3 loop: CASSQGQGASDTQYF. The CDR3 coding sequence is TGCGCCAGCAGCCAAGGACAGGGGGCTTCAGATACGCAGTATTTT.

V gene TRBV5-1 combines with J gene TRBJ1-3; TRBD1 is a possible D gene (6 bases). Deletions cut 4 bases from V and 0 bases from J, with 14 bases between. The V gene's germline CDR1 is SGHRS and CDR2 YFSETQ. This CDR3 has 16 residues. For the CDR3, the DNA is TGCGCCAGCAGCCGTTGGACAGCAGACTCTGGAAACACCATATATTTT. This sequence encodes CASSRWTADSGNTIYF.

The V and J genes are TRBV14 and TRBJ2-3, with a possible D match to TRBD1 (6 bases). Per germline, CDR1 SGHDN and CDR2 FVKESK. Trimming took off 4 bases at V and 5 bases at J, with 10 bases between the two ends. The CDR3 spans 13 residues. The DNA for the CDR3 is TGTGCCAGCAGCCTACGACAGGTAGATACGCAGTATTTT. This encodes CASSLRQVDTQYF.

CDR3 bases: TGTGCCAGCAGTTACGTTGGGACTACGTTAGTGCAGTACTTC. The encoded protein is CASSYVGTTLVQYF. The chain is built from TRBV6-5 and TRBJ2-7; 7 bases are a match to TRBD2. There are 14 residues in the CDR3. Germline-derived CDR1 and CDR2 are MNHEY and SVGAGI. The trim removed 2 bases at V and 9 bases at J, leaving 10 bases unmatched.

The chain joins TRBV7-8 to TRBJ1-1, with a weak D call TRBD1 (5 bases). This CDR3 is 16 amino acids long. Per the germline V gene, CDR1 is SGHVS and CDR2 is FQNEAQ. Trimming removed 5 bases at V and 4 bases at J, with 20 bases between. CDR3 loop: CASSPRRGRDATEAFF. The CDR3 bases are TGTGCCAGCAGCCCGAGGAGGGGCAGGGACGCCACTGAAGCTTTCTTT.

This clone has only a few counts. The J gene is TRBJ2-5, the V gene TRBV4-3; D possibly corresponds to TRBD2 (5 bases). This CDR3 spans 14 amino acids. V lost 0 bases and J lost 7, with 12 bases in between. Germline loops: CDR1 LGHNA, CDR2 YSLEER. CDR3 sequence: CASSQDFAGGTQYF. The CDR3 DNA follows: TGCGCCAGCAGCCAAGATTTTGCTGGAGGGACCCAGTACTTC.

The chain links TRBV7-6 to TRBJ2-7; TRBD2 matches 8 bases. CDR3 length: 14 residues. CDR1 and CDR2 from the germline V gene are SGHVS and FNYEAQ. After removal of 5 bases from V and 4 bases from J, the junction contained 7 bases not matched to a gene. In DNA form, the CDR3 reads TGTGCCAGCAGCCCAACGGGGGGGCGGTACGAGCAGTACTTC. Translated, it gives CASSPTGGRYEQYF.

Only a few counts were recorded for this clone. The chain uses TRBV4-3 and TRBJ2-1; TRBD2 is a possible D gene (5 bases). V was clipped by 4 bases and J by 2 bases, with 15 bases between them. The CDR3 is 16 amino acids. The germline gives CDR1 LGHNA, CDR2 YSLEER. CDR3 DNA: TGCGCCAGCAGCCCCGTCCAACTAGAAGCCTACAATGAGCAGTTCTTC. It codes for CASSPVQLEAYNEQFF.

The rearrangement uses TRBV30 and TRBJ1-6; D might be TRBD1 (6 bases). The CDR3 runs to 14 residues. Germline CDR1 and CDR2: GTSNPN and SVGIG (reference sequence). With 2 bases removed from V and 5 bases from J, the gap between germline ends came to 10 bases. CDR3 sequence reads: CAWSRGQNNSPLHF. CDR3 coding DNA: TGTGCCTGGAGTAGAGGACAGAATAATTCACCCCTCCACTTT.

This clone was counted a few times. The rearrangement uses TRBV2 and TRBJ2-1; weak D call: TRBD1 (6 bases). V gave up 5 bases and J gave up 13 bases, with 24 bases separating them. The V gene's germline CDR1 is SNHLY and CDR2 FYNNEI. This CDR3 has 15 residues. CDR3 sequence (DNA): TGTGCCAGCAGTCCACGCCCCCCGCCAGGGGAGCCCCAGTTCTTC. Encoded protein: CASSPRPPPGEPQFF.

The chain employs TRBV28 and TRBJ1-5; a possible D gene is TRBD1 (5 bases). Germline loops: CDR1 MDHEN, CDR2 SYDVKM. The V gene lost 6 bases and the J gene lost 13 bases, with 13 bases spanning the gap. The CDR3 extends over 11 amino acids. The DNA for the CDR3 is TGTGCCAGCAGATATACAGGTGTGCAGCATTTT. Its translation is CASRYTGVQHF.

This clone was seen more than once but under ten times. The chain links TRBV7-3 to TRBJ1-2, with 8 bases matching TRBD1. The CDR3 runs 16 residues. The J segment lost 8 bases and the V segment lost 6 bases, leaving 17 bases of the junction unmatched. Germline CDR1 is SGHTA and CDR2 is FQGTGA. CDR3 sequence reads: CASSPFYPDRERGYTF. In DNA form, the CDR3 reads TGTGCCAGCAGTCCTTTTTACCCGGACAGGGAAAGGGGCTACACCTTC.

In this sample, this clone turned up a few times. The CDR3 loop reads CASSPTSYDEQFF. CDR3 in DNA: TGTGCCAGCAGCCCGACTAGTTACGATGAGCAGTTCTTC. This chain links TRBV7-2 with TRBJ2-1, with a weak D call TRBD2 (6 bases). This CDR3 is built from 13 residues. With 5 bases removed from V and 8 bases from J, the gap between germline ends came to 13 bases. In germline, CDR1 is SGHTA, CDR2 FQGNSA.

The chain links TRBV6-6 to TRBJ1-2; no clear D gene. Looked up from germline, CDR1 is MNHNY and CDR2 is SVGAGI (reference sequence). V dropped 0 bases and J dropped 5 bases, with 10 bases sitting between them. The CDR3 length is 14 residues. The CDR3: CASSYSEGRYGYTF. The CDR3 region has the DNA TGTGCCAGCAGTTACTCGGAAGGGAGATATGGCTACACCTTC.

This clone was observed a few times. This chain links TRBV19 with TRBJ2-7; a weak D match, TRBD1 (6 bases). Trimming cost V 4 bases and J 3 bases, with 16 bases left between them. Germline assignment: CDR1 LNHDA and CDR2 SQIVND (reference sequence). The CDR3 loop spans 15 amino acids. The CDR3 spells CASSTVDRSDYEQYF. The CDR3, as DNA: TGTGCCAGTAGTACCGTTGACAGGTCTGACTACGAGCAGTACTTC.

This chain uses TRBV2 with TRBJ1-1; D gene uncertain. CDR3 size: 13 residues. V lost 4 bases, J lost 1 base, and 7 bases lay in between. CDR1 is SNHLY and CDR2 is FYNNEI in the germline V gene. This CDR3 reads CASSGIENTEAFF. CDR3 coding DNA: TGTGCCAGCAGTGGAATAGAGAACACTGAAGCTTTCTTT.

The chain is built from TRBV5-1 and TRBJ2-1, with D uncertain. The CDR3 covers 15 residues. V lost 0 bases and J 0 bases, leaving 7 bases between the germline ends. Germline assignment: CDR1 SGHRS and CDR2 YFSETQ. CDR3 in amino acids: CASSLVRSSYNEQFF. The CDR3 DNA sequence: TGCGCCAGCAGCTTGGTGCGAAGCTCCTACAATGAGCAGTTCTTC.

This clone was counted a few times. This chain connects TRBV5-6 to TRBJ1-2; perhaps TRBD1 as D (5 bases). Trimming took 0 bases from V and 1 from J, leaving 7 bases between them. The CDR3 is 14 amino acids. Germline CDR1 is SGHDT and CDR2 is YYEEEE. CDR3 in DNA: TGTGCCAGCAGCTTGGGACAGCTTAACTATGGCTACACCTTC. Protein: CASSLGQLNYGYTF.

This clone was counted only a few times. The chain carries TRBV2 and TRBJ2-7; TRBD1 might be the D (6 bases). V was shortened by 4 bases and J by 2 bases, with 12 bases between the two germline ends. The germline V gene has CDR1 SNHLY and CDR2 FYNNEI. CDR3 length: 14 amino acids. CDR3 in DNA: TGTGCCAGCAGTGTGGGGACACCTACCTACGAGCAGTACTTC. It codes for CASSVGTPTYEQYF.